Each of the 2 T cell receptor beta chains below was sequenced from the same sample in a study of regulatory T cells in long-lasting Graves disease. Time point defined: newly diagnosed GD, antithyroid drugs for less than 3 months. Generation of the TCR library employed RNA extracted from PBMCs. Arm-PCR of CDR3 regions with iRepertoire HTBI primers generated TCR beta libraries. In TCRdb, the multiplex PCR reads were re-called with MiXCR into one record per CDR3 protein. The sample consists of about 320,000 distinct CDR3 sequences, 18% of them appearing once. The sequenced sample was peripheral blood mononuclear cells (PBMCs), obtained at new diagnosis, from a patient treated with antithyroid drugs. The receptors originated from a female donor with Graves disease.

The V gene is TRBV3-1, the J gene TRBJ2-5; D gene ambiguous. Trimming shortened V by 1 base and J by 2 bases, and 8 bases separated the two germline ends. The V gene's germline CDR1 is LGHDT and CDR2 YNNKEL (reference sequence). CDR3 length equals 14 residues. CDR3 sequence: CASSQAGTQETQYF. For the CDR3, the DNA is TGTGCCAGCAGCCAAGCAGGAACACAAGAGACCCAGTACTTC.

This sequence joins TRBV11-2 and TRBJ2-5; tentatively, D is TRBD1 (6 bases). This CDR3 spans 11 amino acids. CDR1 is SGHAT and CDR2 is FQNNGV in the germline V gene. Trimming took off 5 bases at V and 7 bases at J, with 8 bases between the two ends. This CDR3 reads CASSQDRTQYF. The CDR3 DNA is TGTGCCAGCAGCCAGGACAGGACCCAGTACTTC.